The next 25 T cell receptor beta chains were all read from a single sample in a study of cytomegalovirus exposure and HLA in healthy donors. TCRdb's copy holds only in-frame clones and misses some; the assay was immunoSEQ multiplex PCR. The sample consists of about 150,000 clones, approximately 94% of them appearing once. Sequenced: PBMCs. Receptors were obtained from a man younger than 30 in good health and CMV-seropositive.

The chain links TRBV6-5 to TRBJ1-6, with 8 bases fitting TRBD1. Looked up from germline, CDR1 is MNHEY and CDR2 is SVGAGI. The trim removed 4 bases at V and 4 bases at J, leaving 3 bases unmatched. The CDR3 is made up of 15 amino acids. The CDR3, as DNA: TGTGCCAGCAGTTCGGGGACAGGTTATAATTCACCCCTCCACTTT. Its protein is CASSSGTGYNSPLHF.

The chain recombines TRBV5-1 with TRBJ2-7; D might be TRBD1 (6 bases). Trimming removed 2 bases from V and 0 bases from J, with 9 bases in between. This CDR3 is 14 amino acids long. Germline V gene sequence: CDR1 SGHRS, CDR2 YFSETQ. The CDR3 DNA reads as TGCGCCAGCAGCTTAGAGGGGGTCTCCTACGAGCAGTACTTC. It specifies CASSLEGVSYEQYF.

J is TRBJ2-7 and V is TRBV11-2; a possible D gene is TRBD2 (6 bases). Trimming left V 5 bases short and J 3 bases short, with 20 bases between. The CDR3 sequence is 16 residues long. CDR1 and CDR2 from the germline V gene are SGHAT and FQNNGV. The CDR3 DNA reads TGTGCCAGCAGCGTCTCGCGTAGCGGCCCTTTCTACGAGCAGTACTTC. It is translated as CASSVSRSGPFYEQYF.

The chain has TRBV5-1 and TRBJ2-5; TRBD1 matches 9 bases. With V trimmed by 0 bases and J by 4 bases, 7 bases remained unmatched. The CDR3 totals 16 residues. Germline V gives CDR1 SGHRS, CDR2 YFSETQ. The CDR3 DNA reads as TGCGCCAGCAGCTTGGGCTTGGGACAGGGAAGAGAGACCCAGTACTTC. Its protein is CASSLGLGQGRETQYF.

The CDR3 loop is CASTPWTGEEKLFF. CDR3 DNA sequence: TGTGCCAGTACTCCCTGGACAGGGGAAGAAAAACTGTTTTTT. The V gene is TRBV19, the J gene TRBJ1-4, with TRBD1 identical over 9 bases. Germline V gene sequence: CDR1 LNHDA, CDR2 SQIVND (reference sequence). V lost 7 bases and J lost 8; bases outside the gene matches: 8. The CDR3 length is 14 residues.

The chain is built from TRBV27 and TRBJ2-3; D is unclear. V was cut by 6 bases and J by 0 bases, with 10 bases left in between. The CDR3 totals 14 residues. The germline CDR1 and CDR2 sequences are MNHEY and SMNVEV (reference sequence). The CDR3 loop is CASRKLLSTDTQYF. CDR3 DNA sequence: TGTGCCAGCAGAAAACTCCTTAGCACAGATACGCAGTATTTT.

This rearrangement joins TRBV19 to TRBJ1-2; TRBD1 matches at 7 bases. Trimming at V came to 3 bases and at J to 6 bases, leaving 7 bases not matched to a gene. The CDR3 has 14 residues. Germline CDR1 LNHDA, CDR2 SQIVND (reference sequence). The chain's CDR3 is CASSILTGPHGYTF. DNA of the CDR3: TGTGCCAGTAGTATCCTGACAGGGCCCCATGGCTACACCTTC. The variable domain in full, with the rest retrieved from reference TRBV19 and TRBJ1-2, is DGGITQSPKYLFRKEGQNVTLSCEQNLNHDAMYWYRQDPGQGLRLIYYSQIVNDFQKGDIAEGYSVSREKKESFPLTVTSAQKNPTAFYLCASSILTGPHGYTFGSGTRLTVV.

V gene TRBV30 combines with J gene TRBJ1-1; D unclear. Germline assignment: CDR1 GTSNPN and CDR2 SVGIG (reference sequence). The CDR3 runs to 14 residues. Trimming removed 0 bases at V and 1 base at J, with 9 bases between. CDR3: CAWSVLYWNTEAFF. CDR3 coding DNA: TGTGCCTGGAGTGTCCTCTACTGGAACACTGAAGCTTTCTTT.

This chain links TRBV28 with TRBJ1-1; 9 bases align to TRBD1. Germline lookup yields CDR1 MDHEN and CDR2 SYDVKM. The CDR3 runs 11 residues. The V gene end was trimmed by 10 bases and the J gene end by 7 bases; junction bases not matched to a gene: 4. The CDR3 loop is CAIRQGVEAFF. DNA for the CDR3: TGTGCCATCAGACAGGGGGTTGAAGCTTTCTTT.

The genes are TRBV11-2 and TRBJ1-1, with D unclear. The CDR3 consists of 13 residues. Trimming removed 5 bases at V and 5 bases at J, with 12 bases between. Germline V CDR1 and CDR2: SGHAT, FQNNGV. CDR3 sequence reads: CASSLRGVTEAFF. The CDR3, as DNA: TGTGCCAGCAGCCTGCGAGGAGTTACTGAAGCTTTCTTT.

This chain connects TRBV7-8 to TRBJ1-1, with D unresolved. The CDR3 has 14 amino acids. Germline-derived CDR1 and CDR2 are SGHVS and FQNEAQ. The V and J ends lost 5 bases and 3 bases respectively, with 13 bases between them. The CDR3, as DNA: TGTGCCAGCAGCCCCCAGCCGCGGGACACTGAAGCTTTCTTT. As protein: CASSPQPRDTEAFF.

The chain joins TRBV5-1 to TRBJ2-3; 10 bases align to TRBD2. J gave up 7 bases and V 0 bases, and 8 bases lay outside the gene matches. Germline lookup yields CDR1 SGHRS and CDR2 YFSETQ. The CDR3 extends over 16 amino acids. CDR3 amino acids: CASSLEGLAGVNTQYF. The CDR3 nucleotides read TGCGCCAGCAGCTTGGAGGGGCTAGCGGGAGTAAATACGCAGTATTTT.

V usage is TRBV28 and J usage is TRBJ1-5; 8 positions agree with TRBD1. The V gene end was trimmed by 6 bases and the J gene end by 3 bases; junction bases not matched to a gene: 7. From germline, CDR1 is MDHEN and CDR2 SYDVKM. The CDR3 contains 15 residues. The CDR3 sequence is CASRRTGKNNQPQHF. The CDR3 coding sequence is TGTGCCAGCAGGAGGACAGGGAAAAACAATCAGCCCCAGCATTTT.

The V and J genes are TRBV11-2 and TRBJ1-3; 8 bases match TRBD1. The germline V gene encodes CDR1 SGHAT and CDR2 FQNNGV. The CDR3 spans 14 residues. After removal of 5 bases from V and 8 bases from J, the junction contained 8 bases not matched to a gene. The CDR3 loop is CASSPRTGRDTIYF. The CDR3 DNA reads TGTGCCAGCAGCCCAAGGACAGGGCGGGACACCATATATTTT.

The chain couples TRBV18 to TRBJ2-7, with a tentative D call TRBD2 (5 bases). This CDR3 contains 13 residues. V gave up 4 bases and J gave up 5 bases, with 12 bases separating them. From germline, CDR1 is KGHSH and CDR2 LQKENI. CDR3 loop: CASSQPSSDEQYF. The CDR3 DNA reads TGTGCCAGCTCACAGCCTAGCAGTGACGAGCAGTACTTC.

The chain links TRBV4-2 to TRBJ2-7; D not certain. The germline V and J ends were trimmed by 0 bases and 3 bases, with 12 bases remaining between them. The length of the CDR3 is 15 residues. Germline assignment: CDR1 LGHNA and CDR2 YNFKEQ. The CDR3 loop reads CASSQEGRQIYEQYF. The DNA of the CDR3 is TGTGCCAGCAGCCAAGAGGGCCGACAAATCTACGAGCAGTACTTC.

This clone was found once. The chain joins TRBV30 to TRBJ1-2, with D tentatively TRBD1 (6 bases). The V and J ends lost 1 base and 6 bases respectively, with 18 bases between them. The CDR3 extends over 15 amino acids. Per germline, CDR1 GTSNPN and CDR2 SVGIG (reference sequence). CDR3 region: CAWSGPPYRDDGYTF. CDR3 DNA: TGTGCCTGGAGTGGGCCCCCCTACAGGGACGATGGCTACACCTTC.

The chain joins TRBV5-1 to TRBJ2-4, with 7 bases lining up with TRBD1. Trimming took 4 bases from V and 0 from J; bases not matched to a gene: 7. Germline CDR1 and CDR2: SGHRS and YFSETQ. The CDR3 sequence is 16 residues long. CDR3 residues: CASSMTGPGAKNIQYF. The CDR3 coding sequence is TGCGCCAGCAGCATGACAGGGCCGGGAGCCAAAAACATTCAGTACTTC.

This chain joins TRBV19 and TRBJ1-2; the D gene is possibly TRBD1 (6 bases). Looked up from germline, CDR1 is LNHDA and CDR2 is SQIVND (reference sequence). There are 14 residues in the CDR3. V was cut by 5 bases and J by 4 bases, with 14 bases left in between. The CDR3 bases are TGTGCCAGTAGTCTCGACAGGCCTATCTATGGCTACACCTTC. Protein: CASSLDRPIYGYTF.

This clone was seen a single time. The genes are TRBV29-1 and TRBJ1-1; D remains unclear. Germline CDR1 and CDR2: SQVTM and ANQGSEA. Trimming stripped 3 bases from V and 1 base from J, with 15 bases between. This CDR3 has 15 amino acids. This chain's CDR3 is CSVDPAGNRNTEAFF. DNA of the CDR3: TGCAGCGTTGACCCAGCGGGCAACAGGAACACTGAAGCTTTCTTT.

This chain joins TRBV5-1 and TRBJ2-3; TRBD1 might be the D (6 bases). The CDR3 loop spans 15 amino acids. Germline assignment: CDR1 SGHRS and CDR2 YFSETQ. V was cut by 4 bases and J by 7 bases, with 19 bases left in between. The CDR3 nucleotides read TGCGCCAGCAGCGATTACAGGGCGCTCATAAATACGCAGTATTTT. This encodes CASSDYRALINTQYF. The entire variable domain, with the rest obtained from reference TRBV5-1 and TRBJ2-3, is as follows: KAGVTQTPRYLIKTRGQQVTLSCSPISGHRSVSWYQQTPGQGLQFLFEYFSETQRNKGNFPGRFSGRQFSNSRSEMNVSTLELGDSALYLCASSDYRALINTQYFGPGTRLTVL.

This clone has a handful of counts. This chain connects TRBV11-1 to TRBJ2-1; D is unresolved. There are 15 residues in the CDR3. Germline V lookup: CDR1 SGHAT, CDR2 FQDESV (reference sequence). V was pared by 5 bases and J by 0 bases, with 11 bases between. CDR3 sequence (DNA): TGTGCCAGCAGCCCAGGCGATAGCTCCTACAATGAGCAGTTCTTC. It encodes CASSPGDSSYNEQFF.

The chain couples TRBV7-9 to TRBJ2-7, with TRBD2 matching 8 bases. Germline assignment: CDR1 SEHNR and CDR2 FQNEAQ (reference sequence). The V segment lost 4 bases and the J segment 3 bases; nucleotides outside the gene matches: 2. The CDR3 totals 13 residues. For the CDR3, the DNA is TGTGCCAGCAGCTCTACTAGCGGCTACGAGCAGTACTTC. Protein product: CASSSTSGYEQYF.

The chain carries TRBV15 and TRBJ2-7, with unresolved D. With 1 base removed from V and 5 bases from J, the gap between germline ends came to 18 bases. From germline, CDR1 is LNHNV and CDR2 YYDKDF (reference sequence). The CDR3 covers 16 residues. Here the CDR3 DNA reads TGTGCCACCAGCAGAGTAGCAGAGGCCAGCATTCACGAGCAGTACTTC. It specifies CATSRVAEASIHEQYF.

The chain carries TRBV6-1 and TRBJ2-5, with 9 bases lining up with TRBD2. With V trimmed by 4 bases and J by 5 bases, 14 bases remained unmatched. Germline assignment: CDR1 MNHNS and CDR2 SASEGT. This CDR3 has 17 amino acids. The CDR3 is CASSVGSGRPDRETQYF. DNA of the CDR3: TGTGCCAGCAGTGTCGGTAGCGGGAGACCGGATCGGGAGACCCAGTACTTC.